This TCR beta chain was sequenced in a study of post-analysis software for immune sequencing data. Whole-study context: Clinical courses comprised relapsing-remitting, secondary progressive and progressive-relapsing multiple sclerosis.

Concerning this clonotype itself: Its antigen is currently unknown.

General study findings and limits: Patients showed TRBV5-6, TRBV5-1 and TRBV20-1 among 4 or 5 TRBV segments more frequent than in controls. By F measure, samples from a shared preparation batch strongly co-clustered. Relative to controls, patients with multiple sclerosis showed significantly lower normalized Chao1 diversity.

V lost 5 bases and J lost 4; bases outside the gene matches: 5. In germline, CDR1 is DFQATT, CDR2 SNEGSKA (reference sequence). The CDR3 totals 13 residues. Built from TCR beta cDNA, the libraries had unique molecular identifiers in them. Yield was roughly 0.5 million cDNA molecules from roughly 1 to 10 million T cells. TCRdb passed the PCR reads through MiXCR, listing each CDR3 protein once. This sample yields about 540,000 distinct CDR3 sequences, of which around 31% are seen a single time; less than 6% belongs to the top ten. Sequencing was carried out using blood. This receptor was taken from a girl aged 2-17 years with multiple sclerosis. V and J are TRBV20-1 and TRBJ1-5; 7 bases match TRBD1. The CDR3 sequence is CSAPDRWNQPQHF. The DNA for the CDR3 is TGCAGTGCTCCGGACAGGTGGAATCAGCCCCAGCATTTT.